These T cell receptor beta chains were read from a single sample in a study of blood T cell repertoires in COVID-19. This table comes from immunoSEQ multiplex PCR, and its TCRdb copy is limited to in-frame clones, with some not included. The sample has approximately 66,000 clones, roughly 86% seen once; the top ten hold over 20%. What was sequenced was peripheral blood. The source of these receptors is a woman in her fifties or sixties with active or convalescent COVID-19. Both conserved end residues are part of each CDR3. D genes are given only for firm matches. A clone size is listed for some rows: how often the clone was seen (once, few, many), or a class if it is expanded.

D	J	V	size	DNA	CDR3
.	TRBJ2-7	TRBV30	.	TGTGCCTGGAGTTTGGGGCCTCGACACTACGAGCAGTACTTC	CAWSLGPRHYEQYF
TRBD1	TRBJ1-2	TRBV18	.	TGTGCCAGCTCACCACGGCGGGACAGTCCTTATGGCTACACCTTC	CASSPRRDSPYGYTF
TRBD1	TRBJ2-7	TRBV2	.	TGTGCCAGCAGAGGACAGGGGAACGAGCAGTACTTC	CASRGQGNEQYF
.	TRBJ2-5	TRBV5-1	.	TGCGCCAGCAGCTGGACAGTGGATCGGGAGACCCAGTACTTC	CASSWTVDRETQYF
.	TRBJ2-6	TRBV5-5	.	TGTGCCAGCAGCTTGGTACCGACAGGCTCTGGGGCCAACGTCCTGACTTTC	CASSLVPTGSGANVLTF
TRBD2	TRBJ2-1	TRBV30	.	TGTGCCTGGAGTGTAACTAGCGGGAGGGCCCTCAGGTGGTATAATGAGCAGTTCTTC	CAWSVTSGRALRWYNEQFF
TRBD1	TRBJ2-2	TRBV9	.	TGTGCCAGCTCGTCCTTATCAGGGGGCCTCGGGGAGCTGTTTTTT	CASSSLSGGLGELFF
TRBD2	TRBJ2-7	TRBV7-9	.	TGTGCCAGCAGCTTAGAGGGACTAGCCGCCTACGAGCAGTACTTC	CASSLEGLAAYEQYF
TRBD2	TRBJ2-1	TRBV2	.	TGTGCCAGCAGTGAATCCCGGACTAGCGGGTGGAACAATGAGCAGTTCTTC	CASSESRTSGWNNEQFF
TRBD1	TRBJ1-2	TRBV19	.	TGTGCCAGTAGTATTCGATTACAGGGGGCAGACGACTATGGCTACACCTTC	CASSIRLQGADDYGYTF
.	TRBJ1-1	TRBV3-1/TRBV3-2	.	TGTGCCAGCAGCCAATACACCCTCGGGGGCACTGAAGCTTTCTTT	CASSQYTLGGTEAFF
.	TRBJ1-4	TRBV6-5	.	TGTGCCAGCAGTTACTCCGCGGGGAAACTGTTTTTT	CASSYSAGKLFF
TRBD1	TRBJ1-1	TRBV18	few	TGTGCCAGCTCACTGACGACAGGGGCAATGAACACTGAAGCTTTCTTT	CASSLTTGAMNTEAFF
.	TRBJ1-5	TRBV9	.	TGTGCCAGCAGCGTATGGGGGGGAATTCAGCCCCAGCATTTT	CASSVWGGIQPQHF
.	TRBJ2-7	TRBV2	once	TGTGCCAGCAGTGAACGAGGGGAGGTCTCCTACGAGCAGTACTTC	CASSERGEVSYEQYF
TRBD2	TRBJ2-1	TRBV27	.	TGTGCCAGCAGAGTCTCGGGACTAGCGCGCAATGAGCAGTTCTTC	CASRVSGLARNEQFF
.	TRBJ2-3	TRBV20-1	.	TGCAGTGCTAGTAACCAATATCTAGCGCAGTATTTT	CSASNQYLAQYF
TRBD1	TRBJ1-3	TRBV7-9	.	TGTGCCAGCCGAAGCGGACAGGCGAGGAACACCATATATTTT	CASRSGQARNTIYF
TRBD2	TRBJ2-1	TRBV30	.	TGTGCCTGGGCCCTGACTAGCGGGGACAATGAGCAGTTCTTC	CAWALTSGDNEQFF
TRBD1	TRBJ1-1	TRBV12-3/TRBV12-4	.	TGTGCCAGCAGGGGACAGGCGAACACTGAAGCTTTCTTT	CASRGQANTEAFF
.	TRBJ1-3	TRBV30	.	TGTGCCTGGAAGGAGGTCTCTGGAAACACCATATATTTT	CAWKEVSGNTIYF
TRBD2	TRBJ2-1	TRBV4-2	.	TGTGCCAGCAGCCCAACTAGCGGGGGCTACAATGAGCAGTTCTTC	CASSPTSGGYNEQFF
.	TRBJ2-2	TRBV7-8	.	TGTGCCAGCACTCCCCCGGGAAGGGCGAACACCGGGGAGCTGTTTTTT	CASTPPGRANTGELFF
TRBD2	TRBJ2-1	TRBV2	.	TGTGCCAGCAGTGAAGCGCTTCTAGCGGGAGGGTACAATGAGCAGTTCTTC	CASSEALLAGGYNEQFF
TRBD2	TRBJ2-6	TRBV19	.	TGTGCCAGTAGGCTCTGGGAGGGAATTTCTGGGGCCAACGTCCTGACTTTC	CASRLWEGISGANVLTF
TRBD1	TRBJ2-6	TRBV7-6	.	TGTGCCAGCAGCTTAGTAGGGACAGTAAAGTCTGGGGCCAACGTCCTGACTTTC	CASSLVGTVKSGANVLTF
.	TRBJ2-1	TRBV19	once	TGTGCCAGTAGTCCGGGATACTCCTACAATGAGCAGTTCTTC	CASSPGYSYNEQFF
.	TRBJ1-2	TRBV2	.	TGTGCCAGCACAGAAGTCGGGGGCTATGGCTACACCTTC	CASTEVGGYGYTF
.	TRBJ1-2	TRBV28	.	TGTGCCAGCAGTTTTCTCGGGTATGGCTACACCTTC	CASSFLGYGYTF
.	TRBJ1-2	TRBV18	.	TGTGCCAGCTCACCCGTCGTAGCGGGAATCAATAGTGGCTACACCTTC	CASSPVVAGINSGYTF
.	TRBJ2-3	TRBV11-1	.	TGTGCCAGCAGCCCTGGGACTGTAAGCACAGATACGCAGTATTTT	CASSPGTVSTDTQYF
.	TRBJ2-7	TRBV5-6	.	TGTGCCAGCAGCCTCGGGGACTACGAGCAGTACTTC	CASSLGDYEQYF
TRBD2	TRBJ2-5	TRBV14	.	TGTGCCAGCAGCCAACCCGGAGGACTAGCGGAAGAGACCCAGTACTTC	CASSQPGGLAEETQYF
TRBD1	TRBJ2-4	TRBV24-1	.	TGTGCCACCAGTGATTTCGGCGCGGGACAGGGGAGGAGGGCCAAAAACATTCAGTACTTC	CATSDFGAGQGRRAKNIQYF
.	TRBJ2-2	TRBV29-1	.	TGCAGCGTTCGGGAGTCCGGGGAGCTGTTTTTT	CSVRESGELFF
TRBD1	TRBJ2-2	TRBV2	.	TGTGCCAGCGGGACAGGGTGGACCGGGGAGCTGTTTTTT	CASGTGWTGELFF
.	TRBJ2-7	TRBV5-6	once	TGTGCCAGCAGCTTGGGTATGTACGAGCAGTACTTC	CASSLGMYEQYF
.	TRBJ1-1	TRBV5-1	.	TGCGCCAGCAGCTTGGGCGGTAACACTGAAGCTTTCTTT	CASSLGGNTEAFF
TRBD1	TRBJ1-2	TRBV9	.	TGTGCCAGCAGCATGGACAGGGGAGGTGGCTACACCTTC	CASSMDRGGGYTF
TRBD2	TRBJ2-3	TRBV5-1	once	TGCGCCAGCAGCTCGAGGACTAGCGGGAGATTCGATACGCAGTATTTT	CASSSRTSGRFDTQYF
.	TRBJ1-1	TRBV10-3	.	TGTGCCATCAGTGAGCTTGAGGGGAACACTGAAGCTTTCTTT	CAISELEGNTEAFF
.	TRBJ1-2	TRBV11-2	.	TGTGCCAGCAGCTTAGGTCAGGGATACTATGGCTACACCTTC	CASSLGQGYYGYTF
TRBD2	TRBJ2-1	TRBV11-3	.	TGTGCCAGCAGCTCGGGGAGCGGGAGGGCCGGTTACAATGAGCAGTTCTTC	CASSSGSGRAGYNEQFF
TRBD2	TRBJ2-1	TRBV28	.	TGTGCCAGCAGTCCCCCCGGTAGCGGGAGGGCGAACAATGAGCAGTTCTTC	CASSPPGSGRANNEQFF
TRBD1	TRBJ2-1	TRBV27	.	TGTGCCAGCAGTTTGACAGGGAGCTCCTACAATGAGCAGTTCTTC	CASSLTGSSYNEQFF
TRBD2	TRBJ2-1	TRBV9	.	TGTGCCAGCAGCCCGCGACTAGCGGGAGTAGAAAATGAGCAGTTCTTC	CASSPRLAGVENEQFF